This TCR beta chain came from a study of T cells in Graves' hyperthyroidism and ophthalmopathy. This clonotype was counted a few times. The antigen is unknown. One junction end disagrees with the germline gene, perhaps due to a read error. Study conclusions and caveats: Ophthalmopathy was told apart from stable hyperthyroidism by a 13 V-J model.

Fresh peripheral blood, 8 to 10 ml of it, supplied the PBMCs. There were TCR beta CDR3 regions amplified from RNA transcripts. The TCR CDR3 first-round RT-PCR relied on the HTBI primer set. TCRdb itself ran the multiplex PCR reads through MiXCR, one entry per CDR3 protein. This table holds about 600,000 distinct CDR3 sequences, around 13% found once. The CDR3 is 15 residues long. Germline assignment: CDR1 MNHEY and CDR2 SVGEGT. The chain has TRBV6-2 or TRBV6-3 and TRBJ2-3; D is unresolved. Sequencing was done on a sample of blood. The clonotype originates from a woman aged 50 to 60 with Graves' ophthalmopathy. The CDR3 loop reads CASSNSGSPSYTQYF. In nucleotides, the CDR3 is TGTGCCAGCAGTAACTCCGGGTCTCCTTCTTATACGCAGTATTTT.